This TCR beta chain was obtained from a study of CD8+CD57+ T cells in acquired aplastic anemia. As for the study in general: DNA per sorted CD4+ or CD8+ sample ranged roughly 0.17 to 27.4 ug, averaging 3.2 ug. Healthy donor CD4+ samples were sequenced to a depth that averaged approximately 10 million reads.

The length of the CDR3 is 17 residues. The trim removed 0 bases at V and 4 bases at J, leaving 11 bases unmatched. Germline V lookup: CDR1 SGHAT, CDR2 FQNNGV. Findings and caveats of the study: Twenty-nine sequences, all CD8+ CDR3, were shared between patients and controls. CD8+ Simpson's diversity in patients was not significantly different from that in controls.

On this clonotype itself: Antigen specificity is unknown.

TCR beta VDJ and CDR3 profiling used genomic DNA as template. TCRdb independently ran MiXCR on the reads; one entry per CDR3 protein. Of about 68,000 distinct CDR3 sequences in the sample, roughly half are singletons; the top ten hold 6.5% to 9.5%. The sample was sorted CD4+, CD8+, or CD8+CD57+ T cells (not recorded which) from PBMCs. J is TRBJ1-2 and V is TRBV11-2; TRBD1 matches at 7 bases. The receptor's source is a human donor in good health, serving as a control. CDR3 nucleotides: TGTGCCAGCAGCTTAGATGCAGACAGGGCTGCTAGCTATGGCTACACCTTC. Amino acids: CASSLDADRAASYGYTF.